Each of the 20 T cell receptor beta chains below was sequenced from the same sample in a study of shared clonotypes between healthy human individuals (dated by TCRdb to about 2020). The library was made by the immunoSEQ multiplex PCR assay. The source is immuneACCESS, and TCRdb retained only in-frame sequences with V and J called. Part of the clones is not carried over; for the studies checked, unresolved V genes explain less than half of this, and the remainder is unexplained. This sample lists under 650,000 clones; approximately 95% were detected once. The ten largest make up 0.06% of the sample. The source material was naive CD4+ T cells sorted from blood. The cell subset or site label for this specimen denotes: CD45RA+ positively selected. These receptor sequences come from a woman aged 25 to 45 in good health.

The chain combines TRBV7-9 with TRBJ2-3; D may correspond to TRBD1 or TRBD2 (5 bases each). Trimming removed 4 bases at V and 1 base at J, with 12 bases between. Germline assignment: CDR1 SEHNR and CDR2 FQNEAQ (reference sequence). This CDR3 contains 15 residues. CDR3 in amino acids: CASSSRGLRTDTQYF. CDR3 bases: TGTGCCAGCAGCTCCCGGGGCCTCCGCACAGATACGCAGTATTTT. Full variable domain (remainder filled in from reference TRBV7-9 and TRBJ2-3): DTGVSQNPRHKITKRGQNVTFRCDPISEHNRLYWYRQTLGQGPEFLTYFQNEAQLEKSRLLSDRFSAERPKGSFSTLEIQRTEQGDSAMYLCASSSRGLRTDTQYFGPGTRLTVL.

This chain uses TRBV11-2 with TRBJ1-4, with 9 positions matching TRBD1. Germline V gives CDR1 SGHAT, CDR2 FQNNGV. The V segment lost 4 bases and the J segment 6 bases; nucleotides outside the gene matches: 6. The CDR3 is 15 residues long. The CDR3 reads CASSSYRGRDEKLFF. In DNA form, the CDR3 reads TGTGCCAGCAGCTCGTACAGGGGGCGCGATGAAAAACTGTTTTTT.

This chain connects TRBV7-2 to TRBJ1-2; D not resolved. The CDR3 extends over 14 amino acids. Per the germline V gene, CDR1 is SGHTA and CDR2 is FQGNSA. The V end lost 1 base, the J end lost 1 base, and 7 bases lay between the germline ends. The CDR3 DNA sequence: TGTGCCAGCAGCTTAGGGACCGGTAACTATGGCTACACCTTC. Translated: CASSLGTGNYGYTF.

V is TRBV10-3 and J is TRBJ2-1, with 14 bases aligning to TRBD2. V dropped 1 base and J dropped 8; count of bases not matched to a gene: 10. There are 18 residues in the CDR3. Germline V gene data show CDR1 as ENHRY and CDR2 as SYGVKD. The CDR3 coding sequence is TGTGCCATCAGTGAGTGGGGGACTAGCGGGAGAGCGTCCTATGAGCAGTTCTTC. This gives the protein CAISEWGTSGRASYEQFF.

The chain uses TRBV6-5 and TRBJ2-1; 7 positions match TRBD2. The germline gives CDR1 MNHEY, CDR2 SVGAGI. The J segment lost 8 bases and the V segment lost 0 bases, leaving 10 bases of the junction unmatched. The CDR3 is 16 amino acids. The DNA for the CDR3 is TGTGCCAGCAGTTACTCAGGGCTAGCGGAGCGCTATGAGCAGTTCTTC. It is translated as CASSYSGLAERYEQFF.

This rearrangement joins TRBV11-2 to TRBJ1-2; D gene ambiguous. Trimming removed 4 bases from V and 5 bases from J, with 20 bases in between. The CDR3 contains 16 residues. Germline V gene data show CDR1 as SGHAT and CDR2 as FQNNGV. This CDR3 reads CASSSDGSGSMYGYTF. CDR3 in DNA: TGTGCCAGCAGCTCAGACGGTTCGGGATCGATGTATGGCTACACCTTC.

Worth noting for this clone: This same CDR3 is encoded by further DNA sequences in the sample. V and J are TRBV7-9 and TRBJ1-1; 7 nucleotides line up with TRBD1. CDR1 and CDR2 from the germline V gene are SEHNR and FQNEAQ (reference sequence). The CDR3 has 14 residues. V was clipped by 5 bases and J by 1 base; unmatched bases: 4. The CDR3 spells CASSPQGGNTEAFF. In DNA form, the CDR3 reads TGTGCCAGCAGCCCGCAGGGGGGGAACACTGAAGCTTTCTTT.

The count of this clone is one. The chain has TRBV13 and TRBJ2-2, with D perhaps being TRBD1 or TRBD2 (5 bases each). The CDR3 contains 16 residues. CDR1 is PRHDT, CDR2 FYEKMQ, per germline (reference sequence). The V and J ends lost 2 bases and 5 bases respectively, with 15 bases between them. This CDR3 reads CASSLIGTARTGELFF. CDR3 DNA sequence: TGTGCCAGCAGCTTAATCGGGACGGCGAGGACCGGGGAGCTGTTTTTT. The full variable domain, rest sourced from reference TRBV13 and TRBJ2-2, is AAGVIQSPRHLIKEKRETATLKCYPIPRHDTVYWYQQGPGQDPQFLISFYEKMQSDKGSIPDRFSAQQFSDYHSELNMSSLELGDSALYFCASSLIGTARTGELFFGEGSRLTVL.

The chain is built from TRBV7-2 and TRBJ2-1; the D is unclear. This CDR3 is 17 amino acids long. Germline CDR1 reads SGHTA; CDR2 reads FQGNSA. Trimming removed 4 bases from V and 0 bases from J, with 16 bases in between. CDR3 loop: CASSSPGGLVSYNEQFF. CDR3 coding DNA: TGTGCCAGCAGCTCGCCGGGTGGTCTCGTCTCCTACAATGAGCAGTTCTTC.

The CDR3 loop reads CASSKTNNEQFF. The DNA for the CDR3 is TGTGCCAGCAGTAAGACTAACAATGAGCAGTTCTTC. The chain links TRBV6-6 to TRBJ2-1; a weak D match, TRBD2 (5 bases). This CDR3 is built from 12 residues. Germline loops: CDR1 MNHNY, CDR2 SVGAGI (reference sequence). V was shortened by 5 bases and J by 5 bases, with 7 bases between the two germline ends.

V gene TRBV18 combines with J gene TRBJ1-1, with a possible D match to TRBD1 (6 bases). Germline V gives CDR1 KGHSH, CDR2 LQKENI. V was trimmed by 6 bases and J by 8 bases, leaving 13 bases between them. The length of the CDR3 is 12 residues. The CDR3 DNA follows: TGTGCCAGCTCTCTACAGGGAGCAGAAGCTTTCTTT. It specifies CASSLQGAEAFF.

The chain is built from TRBV5-4 and TRBJ2-1; 7 bases align to TRBD2. The CDR3 is 13 residues long. Germline V gives CDR1 SGHNT, CDR2 YYREEE (reference sequence). V gave up 0 bases and J gave up 6 bases; unmatched junction bases: 0. The CDR3 reads CASSLASGNEQFF. The CDR3 DNA is TGTGCCAGCAGCTTGGCTAGCGGCAATGAGCAGTTCTTC.

The gene calls are TRBV19 and TRBJ2-2; 7 positions match TRBD2. Germline V gene sequence: CDR1 LNHDA, CDR2 SQIVND (reference sequence). The CDR3 sequence is 19 residues long. Losses at the gene ends were 6 bases for V and 1 base for J; bases not matched to a gene: 17. The DNA of the CDR3 is TGTGCCAGTAGGGAATCACTACTAGCGCCTGCCATGAACACCGGGGAGCTGTTTTTT. Translating it yields CASRESLLAPAMNTGELFF.

The chain combines TRBV28 with TRBJ1-2; D gene uncertain. Germline CDR1 reads MDHEN; CDR2 reads SYDVKM. V was cut by 10 bases and J by 0 bases, with 15 bases left in between. The CDR3 runs 14 residues. Here the CDR3 reads CATQVTPANYGYTF. CDR3 in DNA: TGTGCCACCCAGGTGACCCCCGCTAACTATGGCTACACCTTC.

This rearrangement joins TRBV10-1 to TRBJ2-1; TRBD2 agrees at 9 bases. CDR3 length: 15 residues. Germline-derived CDR1 and CDR2 are WNHNN and SYGVQD (reference sequence). Unmatched junction bases numbered 10, after V lost 5 bases and J lost 8 bases. The DNA for the CDR3 is TGCGCCAGCAGTAAATCTGCTAGCGGGAACTATGAGCAGTTCTTC. It translates to CASSKSASGNYEQFF.

A remark on this clone: This sample also contains other DNA sequences that code for the same CDR3. The chain uses TRBV28 and TRBJ2-3, with D uncertain. CDR3 size: 12 residues. Trimming shortened V by 5 bases and J by 2 bases, and 5 bases separated the two germline ends. CDR1 is MDHEN, CDR2 SYDVKM, per germline. Here the CDR3 DNA reads TGTGCCAGCAGTACGTCCACAGATACGCAGTATTTT. This encodes CASSTSTDTQYF. Drawing the rest from reference TRBV28 and TRBJ2-3, the complete variable domain is DVKVTQSSRYLVKRTGEKVFLECVQDMDHENMFWYRQDPGLGLRLIYFSYDVKMKEKGDIPEGYSVSREKKERFSLILESASTNQTSMYLCASSTSTDTQYFGPGTRLTVL.

The chain combines TRBV5-1 with TRBJ2-3; 7 bases match TRBD2. The CDR3 loop spans 16 amino acids. V shed 0 bases, J shed 1 base, and the junction held 5 bases outside the gene matches. Germline V gene sequence: CDR1 SGHRS, CDR2 YFSETQ. CDR3 sequence reads: CASSLGSGTRTDTQYF. For the CDR3, the DNA is TGCGCCAGCAGCTTGGGGAGCGGGACCCGCACAGATACGCAGTATTTT.

This chain links TRBV28 with TRBJ2-1, with a weak D call TRBD2 (6 bases). The CDR3 totals 12 residues. V lost 2 bases to trimming and J lost 10 bases, with 9 bases between them. Per germline, CDR1 MDHEN and CDR2 SYDVKM. The CDR3 loop reads CASSLIGLEQFF. DNA for the CDR3: TGTGCCAGCAGTTTAATCGGACTAGAGCAGTTCTTC.

This sequence joins TRBV19 and TRBJ2-7; D is perhaps TRBD1 or TRBD2 (7 bases each). This CDR3 is built from 16 residues. CDR1 and CDR2 (germline): LNHDA, SQIVND (reference sequence). V shed 7 bases and J shed 0 bases, with 19 bases lying between them. The CDR3 loop is CASTSGGGEGSYEQYF. CDR3 bases: TGTGCCAGTACCTCAGGGGGGGGAGAAGGCTCCTACGAGCAGTACTTC.

This chain uses TRBV5-1 with TRBJ2-6; D is unresolved. V was shortened by 2 bases and J by 0 bases, with 12 bases between the two germline ends. In germline, CDR1 is SGHRS, CDR2 YFSETQ. The CDR3 has 17 amino acids. CDR3 nucleotide sequence: TGCGCCAGCAGCTTTGTTCAGTTGAACTCTGGGGCCAACGTCCTGACTTTC. As protein: CASSFVQLNSGANVLTF.